One and the same sample provided the 32 T cell receptor beta chains below, sequenced in a study of vaccination and CD4 T cells after COVID-19. Antigens for these TCRs are unknown. Treatment in this sample: roughly nine-day PBMC culture with coronavirus spike peptide pools or control peptides (ViraFEST assay). Sequencing of the DNA from cultured CD4+ T cells was carried out with the Oncomine TCR Beta short-read assay. TCRdb passed the PCR reads through MiXCR, listing each CDR3 protein once. The sample includes roughly 13,000 distinct CDR3 sequences, around 74% seen only once; the top ten take about a third. Sequencing was performed on CD4+ T cells from blood, cultured in vitro. The receptors derive from a human donor who had recovered from COVID-19.

The chain joins TRBV27 to TRBJ1-1, with TRBD1 as a possible D gene (6 bases). The CDR3 totals 14 residues. Germline-derived CDR1 and CDR2 are MNHEY and SMNVEV (reference sequence). Trimming took off 7 bases at V and 4 bases at J, with 16 bases between the two ends. The CDR3 sequence is CASTKGGRGTEAFF. The CDR3, as DNA: TGTGCCAGCACAAAGGGGGGGCGGGGCACTGAAGCTTTCTTT.

This chain connects TRBV5-1 to TRBJ2-1; 13 bases fit TRBD2. The CDR3 contains 16 residues. After removal of 0 bases from V and 8 bases from J, the junction contained 5 bases not matched to a gene. Germline V lookup: CDR1 SGHRS, CDR2 YFSETQ. CDR3 sequence: CASSLGGLAGRYEQFF. In DNA, the CDR3 is TGCGCCAGCAGCTTGGGGGGACTAGCGGGACGCTATGAGCAGTTCTTC.

DNA of the CDR3: TGTGCCATCAGTGCCGGTGGGCAGTCTAATGAAAAACTGTTTTTT. Its translation is CAISAGGQSNEKLFF. The J gene is TRBJ1-4, the V gene TRBV10-3, with no clear D. Germline V gene sequence: CDR1 ENHRY, CDR2 SYGVKD. The CDR3 contains 15 residues. Deletions cut 4 bases from V and 3 bases from J, with 12 bases between.

This rearrangement joins TRBV20-1 to TRBJ1-6; D not resolved. V shed 5 bases and J shed 0 bases, with 14 bases lying between them. The germline V gene has CDR1 DFQATT and CDR2 SNEGSKA (reference sequence). This CDR3 is built from 16 residues. The DNA for the CDR3 is TGCAGTGCTCCTGTGGGTAAATCCTCCTATAATTCACCCCTCCACTTT. Translation gives CSAPVGKSSYNSPLHF.

This chain connects TRBV7-9 to TRBJ1-1, with a weak D call TRBD1 (5 bases). The CDR3 spans 12 residues. CDR1 and CDR2 (germline): SEHNR, FQNEAQ (reference sequence). V was pared by 9 bases and J by 5 bases, with 13 bases between. The CDR3 nucleotides read TGTGCCAGTTCGTTGGGGCCGACTGAAGCTTTCTTT. Translating gives CASSLGPTEAFF.

V and J are TRBV11-2 and TRBJ1-6, with unresolved D. CDR1 and CDR2 (germline): SGHAT, FQNNGV. Trimming pared 1 base from V and 9 bases from J, leaving 4 bases between. The CDR3 runs 12 residues. The CDR3 region is CASSLAASPLHF. CDR3 sequence (DNA): TGTGCCAGCAGCTTAGCCGCTTCACCCCTCCACTTT.

The chain links TRBV10-3 to TRBJ1-6; perhaps TRBD1 as D (5 bases). The V gene's germline CDR1 is ENHRY and CDR2 SYGVKD. The CDR3 runs 15 residues. Between the trimmed V and J ends, which lost 4 bases and 5 bases, there was a span of 12 bases. CDR3 in DNA: TGTGCCATCAGTGCTGGGGGAGGCAATAATTCACCCCTCCACTTT. Protein: CAISAGGGNNSPLHF.

Here the CDR3 reads CASSTDRQFNYGYTF. The DNA of the CDR3 is TGTGCCAGCAGTACAGATCGACAGTTTAACTATGGCTACACCTTC. The genes are TRBV6-1 and TRBJ1-2; tentatively, D is TRBD1 (5 bases). The germline V gene has CDR1 MNHNS and CDR2 SASEGT. Between the trimmed V and J ends, which lost 5 bases and 1 base, there was a span of 14 bases. CDR3 length: 15 amino acids.

The rearrangement links TRBV20-1 to TRBJ2-1; the D gene is possibly TRBD1 (5 bases). Germline lookup yields CDR1 DFQATT and CDR2 SNEGSKA (reference sequence). CDR3 length: 16 amino acids. Trimming pared 3 bases from V and 0 bases from J, leaving 15 bases between. The CDR3 here is CSARPGQAGSYNEQFF. DNA for the CDR3: TGCAGTGCTAGGCCCGGACAAGCCGGCTCCTACAATGAGCAGTTCTTC.

V and J are TRBV20-1 and TRBJ2-3, with D perhaps matching TRBD1 (6 bases). The ends were cut back, 2 bases at V and 2 bases at J, with 17 bases in the middle. The CDR3 loop spans 16 amino acids. Germline V gene lookup returns CDR1 DFQATT and CDR2 SNEGSKA (reference sequence). The CDR3 DNA sequence: TGCAGTGCTAGACCATCGGACAGCGCTCCCACAGATACGCAGTATTTT. Residues: CSARPSDSAPTDTQYF.

The gene calls are TRBV28 and TRBJ1-3; weak D call: TRBD1 (5 bases). CDR3 length: 13 amino acids. V lost 3 bases and J lost 8, with 11 bases in between. Germline lookup yields CDR1 MDHEN and CDR2 SYDVKM. The CDR3 protein is CASSFTRGHTIYF. The CDR3 DNA reads as TGTGCCAGCAGTTTTACGAGGGGACACACCATATATTTT. The variable domain in full, with the rest retrieved from reference TRBV28 and TRBJ1-3, is DVKVTQSSRYLVKRTGEKVFLECVQDMDHENMFWYRQDPGLGLRLIYFSYDVKMKEKGDIPEGYSVSREKKERFSLILESASTNQTSMYLCASSFTRGHTIYFGEGSWLTVV.

The chain carries TRBV20-1 and TRBJ2-5; 7 bases align to TRBD2. Germline CDR1 and CDR2: DFQATT and SNEGSKA (reference sequence). The CDR3 runs to 15 residues. The J segment lost 1 base and the V segment lost 0 bases, leaving 5 bases of the junction unmatched. CDR3 in amino acids: CSARDWREFQETQYF. Written as DNA, the CDR3 is TGCAGTGCTAGAGACTGGCGGGAGTTCCAAGAGACCCAGTACTTC.

The chain joins TRBV20-1 to TRBJ2-2; D gene uncertain. V dropped 0 bases and J dropped 4 bases, with 6 bases sitting between them. CDR3 length equals 13 residues. Germline V gene data show CDR1 as DFQATT and CDR2 as SNEGSKA (reference sequence). DNA for the CDR3: TGCAGTGCTAGAGAGCTAATCACCGGGGAGCTGTTTTTT. Amino acids: CSARELITGELFF.

This chain links TRBV28 with TRBJ2-3, with D possibly being TRBD2 (6 bases). In germline, CDR1 is MDHEN, CDR2 SYDVKM. The CDR3 sequence is 17 residues long. V was cut by 6 bases and J by 2 bases, with 21 bases left in between. DNA for the CDR3: TGTGCCAGCAGGTCCGGACTGGGCGGGGCCTACACAGATACGCAGTATTTT. Its translation is CASRSGLGGAYTDTQYF. Complete variable domain (other parts from reference TRBV28 and TRBJ2-3): DVKVTQSSRYLVKRTGEKVFLECVQDMDHENMFWYRQDPGLGLRLIYFSYDVKMKEKGDIPEGYSVSREKKERFSLILESASTNQTSMYLCASRSGLGGAYTDTQYFGPGTRLTVL.

This chain connects TRBV11-2 to TRBJ1-2; D remains unclear. Germline CDR1 and CDR2: SGHAT and FQNNGV. The length of the CDR3 is 11 residues. With 5 bases removed from V and 6 bases from J, the gap between germline ends came to 7 bases. The CDR3 spells CASSLLDGYTF. In nucleotides, the CDR3 is TGTGCCAGCAGCCTTCTCGATGGCTACACCTTC.

V is TRBV7-2 and J is TRBJ1-2, with TRBD1 matching over 8 bases. V lost 3 bases, J lost 6 bases, and 15 bases stayed unmatched. Germline CDR1 and CDR2: SGHTA and FQGNSA. The CDR3 runs to 17 residues. This chain's CDR3 is CASSLGDRFGPGDGYTF. The CDR3 coding sequence is TGTGCCAGCAGCTTGGGGGACAGGTTCGGGCCGGGAGATGGCTACACCTTC.

This clonotype was seen only a few times. The gene calls are TRBV10-3 and TRBJ2-7; D remains ambiguous. Germline CDR1 ENHRY, CDR2 SYGVKD. V lost 0 bases and J 7 bases, leaving 7 bases between the germline ends. CDR3 length: 12 amino acids. The CDR3 here is CAISESSREQYF. As DNA, the CDR3 is TGTGCCATCAGTGAGTCATCGCGGGAGCAGTACTTC.

The chain combines TRBV19 with TRBJ1-2; D gene unclear. The germline V gene encodes CDR1 LNHDA and CDR2 SQIVND (reference sequence). The germline V and J ends were trimmed by 0 bases and 0 bases, with 8 bases remaining between them. This CDR3 is built from 15 residues. CDR3 sequence: CASSIDRQANYGYTF. The CDR3 bases are TGTGCCAGTAGTATAGATCGGCAAGCTAACTATGGCTACACCTTC.

The chain joins TRBV25-1 to TRBJ2-2, with 11 bases that match TRBD2. The CDR3 has 17 residues. The ends lost 5 bases at V and 6 bases at J; junction bases unmatched: 11. Germline V gene data show CDR1 as MGHDK and CDR2 as SYGVNS. CDR3 sequence reads: CASSSGHSGRVPGELFF. The DNA of the CDR3 is TGTGCCAGCAGTTCGGGCCATAGCGGGAGGGTCCCCGGGGAGCTGTTTTTT.

This sequence joins TRBV5-1 and TRBJ1-1, with TRBD1 matching 7 bases. CDR1 and CDR2 from the germline V gene are SGHRS and YFSETQ. J gave up 1 base and V 3 bases, and 3 bases lay outside the gene matches. This CDR3 spans 14 amino acids. The CDR3 nucleotides are TGCGCCAGCAGCTCGACAGGGACGAACACTGAAGCTTTCTTT. Its protein product is CASSSTGTNTEAFF.

The rearrangement links TRBV24-1 to TRBJ2-6; 7 bases fit TRBD1. The CDR3 contains 16 residues. V was clipped by 4 bases and J by 2 bases; unmatched bases: 4. Germline V gene sequence: CDR1 KGHDR, CDR2 SFDVKD. The CDR3 protein is CATSEPGQAGANVLTF. CDR3 in DNA: TGTGCCACCAGTGAGCCTGGACAGGCTGGGGCCAACGTCCTGACTTTC.

This sequence joins TRBV7-2 and TRBJ2-7; 7 bases align to TRBD1. V lost 5 bases and J lost 1; bases outside the gene matches: 11. The CDR3 has 16 amino acids. Germline V CDR1 and CDR2: SGHTA, FQGNSA. CDR3 DNA: TGTGCCAGCAGCAGAGTCCAGACAGGGAAATCCTACGAGCAGTACTTC. Residues: CASSRVQTGKSYEQYF.

The chain employs TRBV19 and TRBJ1-2, with D possibly matching TRBD1 (6 bases). The CDR3 is 12 amino acids. The germline CDR1 and CDR2 sequences are LNHDA and SQIVND (reference sequence). With 7 bases removed from V and 4 bases from J, the gap between germline ends came to 10 bases. For the CDR3, the DNA is TGTGCCAGTACAGGGGATAGCTATGGCTACACCTTC. This translates into CASTGDSYGYTF.

The rearrangement uses TRBV4-3 and TRBJ1-1, with D perhaps matching TRBD1 (6 bases). V was trimmed by 1 base and J by 0 bases, leaving 12 bases between them. This CDR3 spans 16 amino acids. CDR1 is LGHNA, CDR2 YSLEER, per germline. DNA for the CDR3: TGCGCCAGCAGCCAAGGAGACAGGTACATGAACACTGAAGCTTTCTTT. Residues: CASSQGDRYMNTEAFF.

V and J are TRBV19 and TRBJ1-2; tentative D call: TRBD1 (5 bases). The CDR3 consists of 12 residues. Germline loops: CDR1 LNHDA, CDR2 SQIVND (reference sequence). V shed 3 bases and J shed 7 bases, with 9 bases lying between them. This CDR3 reads CASSMGQFGYTF. CDR3 nucleotides: TGTGCCAGTAGTATGGGGCAGTTTGGCTACACCTTC.

The rearrangement joins TRBV20-1 to TRBJ2-1, with D tentatively TRBD2 (6 bases). This CDR3 has 14 residues. Per germline, CDR1 DFQATT and CDR2 SNEGSKA (reference sequence). The ends were cut back, 1 base at V and 4 bases at J, with 11 bases in the middle. CDR3 DNA sequence: TGCAGTGCTAGAGCGGGAGAGGTTTACAATGAGCAGTTCTTC. Translated, it gives CSARAGEVYNEQFF.

V usage is TRBV19 and J usage is TRBJ1-2; D perhaps matches TRBD1 (6 bases). V dropped 4 bases and J dropped 2 bases, with 11 bases sitting between them. This CDR3 contains 14 residues. Germline V gene data show CDR1 as LNHDA and CDR2 as SQIVND (reference sequence). This CDR3 is CASSTMDSNYGYTF. The CDR3 region has the DNA TGTGCCAGTAGTACCATGGACAGCAACTATGGCTACACCTTC.

This clonotype occurred a few times. The chain carries TRBV7-2 and TRBJ1-2, with D possibly being TRBD1 (6 bases). This CDR3 spans 15 amino acids. Trimming took 0 bases from V and 0 from J, leaving 8 bases between them. Looked up from germline, CDR1 is SGHTA and CDR2 is FQGNSA. The CDR3 region is CASSLATGANYGYTF. CDR3 DNA: TGTGCCAGCAGCTTAGCGACAGGCGCTAACTATGGCTACACCTTC.

The chain uses TRBV7-9 and TRBJ1-1; no clear D. The germline V gene encodes CDR1 SEHNR and CDR2 FQNEAQ (reference sequence). The V end lost 2 bases, the J end lost 2 bases, and 9 bases lay between the germline ends. CDR3 size: 14 residues. CDR3 bases: TGTGCCAGCAGCTTACAGATCCTTAACACTGAAGCTTTCTTT. It is translated as CASSLQILNTEAFF. Complete variable domain (other parts from reference TRBV7-9 and TRBJ1-1): DTGVSQNPRHKITKRGQNVTFRCDPISEHNRLYWYRQTLGQGPEFLTYFQNEAQLEKSRLLSDRFSAERPKGSFSTLEIQRTEQGDSAMYLCASSLQILNTEAFFGQGTRLTVV.

The chain combines TRBV25-1 with TRBJ1-1, with D possibly being TRBD1 (5 bases). The CDR3 length is 15 residues. The germline V and J ends were trimmed by 4 bases and 0 bases, with 12 bases remaining between them. Germline V gene lookup returns CDR1 MGHDK and CDR2 SYGVNS. CDR3 protein: CASSGNYRLNTEAFF. The DNA for the CDR3 is TGTGCCAGCAGTGGTAATTACAGGCTGAACACTGAAGCTTTCTTT.

This clonotype was recorded only once. The rearrangement uses TRBV25-1 and TRBJ1-1, with D tentatively TRBD1 (6 bases). The ends were cut back, 3 bases at V and 4 bases at J, with 12 bases in the middle. This CDR3 has 14 residues. Germline V gene data show CDR1 as MGHDK and CDR2 as SYGVNS. CDR3 sequence (DNA): TGTGCCAGCAGTGACGGACAGATAAGCACTGAAGCTTTCTTT. Translating gives CASSDGQISTEAFF. Complete variable domain (other parts from reference TRBV25-1 and TRBJ1-1): EADIYQTPRYLVIGTGKKITLECSQTMGHDKMYWYQQDPGMELHLIHYSYGVNSTEKGDLSSESTVSRIRTEHFPLTLESARPSHTSQYLCASSDGQISTEAFFGQGTRLTVV.

This clonotype was seen just once. V and J are TRBV6-2 or TRBV6-3 and TRBJ2-1, with 7 bases fitting TRBD1. Germline V CDR1 and CDR2: MNHEY, SVGEGT. Trimming at V came to 0 bases and at J to 4 bases, leaving 0 bases not matched to a gene. The CDR3 spans 14 residues. This chain's CDR3 is CASSYSTGYNEQFF. The DNA of the CDR3 is TGTGCCAGCAGTTACTCGACAGGGTACAATGAGCAGTTCTTC.